These 24 T cell receptor beta chains share one sample of origin, sequenced in a study of T cell responses to AZD1222 COVID-19 vaccine. Measured with immunoSEQ multiplex PCR; TCRdb has only the in-frame clones, and not every one. This table holds about 130,000 clones, roughly 88% found once. The material sequenced was peripheral blood, taken on day 0 of AZD1222 vaccination. Every receptor here comes from an adult in good health.

J is TRBJ1-1 and V is TRBV5-4; 8 positions match TRBD1. Losses at the gene ends were 4 bases for V and 3 bases for J; bases not matched to a gene: 8. The CDR3 consists of 15 residues. Germline-derived CDR1 and CDR2 are SGHNT and YYREEE (reference sequence). In DNA, the CDR3 is TGTGCCAGCAGCCCCGGACAGGGTTTGCACACTGAAGCTTTCTTT. It specifies CASSPGQGLHTEAFF.

This sequence joins TRBV29-1 and TRBJ1-1, with D maybe TRBD1 (5 bases). CDR3 size: 15 residues. Trimming left V 6 bases short and J 2 bases short, with 19 bases between. Germline V lookup: CDR1 SQVTM, CDR2 ANQGSEA. The CDR3 DNA reads TGCAGCGTCGAGGGGAGGGAAAGGGGAAACACTGAAGCTTTCTTT. Its protein product is CSVEGRERGNTEAFF.

J is TRBJ1-2 and V is TRBV11-2; 8 bases agree with TRBD1. CDR3 length: 13 amino acids. Trimming at V came to 5 bases and at J to 7 bases, leaving 6 bases not matched to a gene. The germline V gene encodes CDR1 SGHAT and CDR2 FQNNGV. In DNA, the CDR3 is TGTGCCAGCAGCCACGGCACAGGGGGTGGCTACACCTTC. Residues: CASSHGTGGGYTF.

The table lists this clone with a few counts. The V gene is TRBV18, the J gene TRBJ2-2; possibly TRBD2 for D (5 bases). The ends were cut back, 0 bases at V and 7 bases at J, with 9 bases in the middle. Germline CDR1 KGHSH, CDR2 LQKENI. This CDR3 is built from 14 residues. CDR3 DNA: TGTGCCAGCTCACCACCGTCCGGAGGCGGGGAGCTGTTTTTT. Encoded protein: CASSPPSGGGELFF.

The rearrangement links TRBV7-8 to TRBJ2-5; D might be TRBD1 (5 bases). The CDR3 is 14 residues long. In germline, CDR1 is SGHVS, CDR2 FQNEAQ. V was shortened by 3 bases and J by 0 bases, with 8 bases between the two germline ends. Written as DNA, the CDR3 is TGTGCCAGCAGCTTGACAGCATACCAAGAGACCCAGTACTTC. Its translation: CASSLTAYQETQYF.

The rearrangement joins TRBV5-1 to TRBJ1-1, with TRBD1 identical over 11 bases. Germline V gives CDR1 SGHRS, CDR2 YFSETQ. V gave up 4 bases and J gave up 4 bases; unmatched junction bases: 3. The CDR3 contains 14 residues. DNA for the CDR3: TGCGCCAGCAGCCGGACAGGGGGCGGCACTGAAGCTTTCTTT. Residues: CASSRTGGGTEAFF.

The rearrangement links TRBV5-1 to TRBJ1-1, with D possibly TRBD1 on 5 matching bases. V was clipped by 3 bases and J by 7 bases, with 16 bases between them. CDR3 length: 14 amino acids. Germline assignment: CDR1 SGHRS and CDR2 YFSETQ. For the CDR3, the DNA is TGCGCCAGCAGCTGGCAAGGGGAAGTGGATGAAGCTTTCTTT. It yields the protein CASSWQGEVDEAFF.

V usage is TRBV3-1 (or the pseudogene TRBV3-2) and J usage is TRBJ1-3, with a possible D match to TRBD1 (6 bases). V shed 4 bases and J shed 3 bases, with 10 bases lying between them. CDR3 length equals 14 residues. The germline CDR1 and CDR2 sequences are LGHDT and YNNKEL (reference sequence). The DNA for the CDR3 is TGTGCCAGCAGCCCCCGGACAGATGGAAACACCATATATTTT. This gives the protein CASSPRTDGNTIYF.

The chain couples TRBV19 to TRBJ2-1; TRBD1 aligns across 7 bases. The CDR3 contains 17 residues. The ends lost 5 bases at V and 8 bases at J; junction bases unmatched: 18. CDR1 is LNHDA and CDR2 is SQIVND in the germline V gene (reference sequence). The CDR3 DNA follows: TGTGCCAGTAGTGCCTTGACAGGGCGATCTCGTGTCCATGAGCAGTTCTTC. It specifies CASSALTGRSRVHEQFF.

V and J are TRBV6-5 and TRBJ1-1; 9 bases are shared with TRBD1. The CDR3 covers 15 residues. The germline gives CDR1 MNHEY, CDR2 SVGAGI. J gave up 4 bases and V 6 bases, and 9 bases lay outside the gene matches. The DNA for the CDR3 is TGTGCCAGCAGCACTTATACAGGGGGCAGCACTGAAGCTTTCTTT. Protein product: CASSTYTGGSTEAFF.

In this sample, this clone turned up once. The same CDR3 is also encoded by other DNA sequences in this sample. J is TRBJ2-5 and V is TRBV9; D might be TRBD1 or TRBD2, each matching 5 bases. Trimming removed 2 bases at V and 1 base at J, with 9 bases between. The germline V gene has CDR1 SGDLS and CDR2 YYNGEE. The length of the CDR3 is 14 residues. CDR3 in DNA: TGTGCCAGCAGCGTTGCAGGGACCCAAGAGACCCAGTACTTC. As protein: CASSVAGTQETQYF. The full variable domain, completed using reference TRBV9 and TRBJ2-5, is DSGVTQTPKHLITATGQRVTLRCSPRSGDLSVYWYQQSLDQGLQFLIQYYNGEERAKGNILERFSAQQFPDLHSELNLSSLELGDSALYFCASSVAGTQETQYFGPGTRLLVL.

The J gene is TRBJ1-5, the V gene TRBV28; 9 positions agree with TRBD1. Germline CDR1 MDHEN, CDR2 SYDVKM. Unmatched junction bases numbered 8, after V lost 4 bases and J lost 4 bases. This CDR3 contains 16 residues. The CDR3 nucleotides read TGTGCCAGCAGTTCCTATGGGACAGGGATTAATCAGCCCCAGCATTTT. This translates into CASSSYGTGINQPQHF. Full variable domain (outside the CDR3, taken from reference TRBV28 and TRBJ1-5): DVKVTQSSRYLVKRTGEKVFLECVQDMDHENMFWYRQDPGLGLRLIYFSYDVKMKEKGDIPEGYSVSREKKERFSLILESASTNQTSMYLCASSSYGTGINQPQHFGDGTRLSIL.

The chain has TRBV7-2 and TRBJ2-3; D gene uncertain. The CDR3 spans 15 residues. The V end lost 5 bases, the J end lost 1 base, and 13 bases lay between the germline ends. Looked up from germline, CDR1 is SGHTA and CDR2 is FQGNSA. CDR3 coding DNA: TGTGCCAGCAGCCCCGCCCCACGGGGCACAGATACGCAGTATTTT. It codes for CASSPAPRGTDTQYF.

The chain combines TRBV30 with TRBJ1-4; 9 bases are a match to TRBD1. Unmatched junction bases numbered 18, after V lost 4 bases and J lost 9 bases. From germline, CDR1 is GTSNPN and CDR2 SVGIG (reference sequence). This CDR3 comprises 17 residues. The CDR3 spells CAWIPHSSGTGYKKLFF. The CDR3 DNA reads TGTGCCTGGATCCCCCACTCCTCCGGGACAGGGTATAAAAAACTGTTTTTT.

The V and J genes are TRBV28 and TRBJ2-5, with a tentative D call TRBD2 (5 bases). Germline V gene lookup returns CDR1 MDHEN and CDR2 SYDVKM. Trimming left V 6 bases short and J 2 bases short, with 16 bases between. The CDR3 loop spans 15 amino acids. The CDR3 nucleotides read TGTGCCAGCAGCCTATCGGGGAAGCTTCAAGAGACCCAGTACTTC. It encodes CASSLSGKLQETQYF.

The gene calls are TRBV10-2 and TRBJ2-1, with D perhaps TRBD2 (6 bases). Germline V CDR1 and CDR2: WSHSY, SAAADI. The CDR3 runs 16 residues. The V end was cut by 3 bases, the J end by 5 bases, with 17 bases between. DNA of the CDR3: TGCGCCAGCAGTGACTTGGAGGGTGGGCATCACAATGAGCAGTTCTTC. Translating it yields CASSDLEGGHHNEQFF.

The gene calls are TRBV2 and TRBJ2-1; 10 bases are a match to TRBD1. The CDR3 is made up of 16 amino acids. The germline CDR1 and CDR2 sequences are SNHLY and FYNNEI. V lost 3 bases to trimming and J lost 8 bases; unmatched junction nucleotides: 10. The CDR3 bases are TGTGCCAGCAGTGATGGCAGACAGGGGGCCCGGGATGAGCAGTTCTTC. Amino acid sequence: CASSDGRQGARDEQFF.

The sample holds one count of this clone. This chain joins TRBV5-4 and TRBJ1-1; TRBD1 might be the D (5 bases). The CDR3 length is 14 residues. With 6 bases removed from V and 6 bases from J, the gap between germline ends came to 18 bases. Germline V gene data show CDR1 as SGHNT and CDR2 as YYREEE (reference sequence). CDR3 sequence reads: CASNRPGTRPEAFF. CDR3 sequence (DNA): TGTGCCAGCAACCGACCCGGGACGCGACCTGAAGCTTTCTTT.

This chain joins TRBV4-1 and TRBJ2-3; 7 nucleotides match TRBD2. The germline V gene has CDR1 MGHRA and CDR2 YSYEKL. Trimming cost V 5 bases and J 2 bases; bases outside gene matches: 10. CDR3 length equals 16 residues. CDR3 region: CASSEKTSLITDTQYF. Here the CDR3 DNA reads TGCGCCAGCAGCGAGAAGACTAGCCTGATCACAGATACGCAGTATTTT.

The chain employs TRBV21-1 and TRBJ2-2; the table's D call of TRBD2 was not tested on the DNA. TRBV21-1 is a listed pseudogene. The CDR3 totals 21 residues. The CDR3 DNA reads TGTGCCAGCAGCAAAGGGGCCTTGGGGGAGCGGGGTGCCCCGAACACCGGGGAGCTGTTTTTT. This sequence encodes CASSKGALGERGAPNTGELFF.

J is TRBJ1-6 and V is TRBV19; 7 positions agree with TRBD1. The CDR3 spans 17 residues. V shed 3 bases, J shed 3 bases, and the junction held 8 bases outside the gene matches. Per the germline V gene, CDR1 is LNHDA and CDR2 is SQIVND (reference sequence). Here the CDR3 reads CASSIRKGASYNSPLHF. The CDR3 coding sequence is TGTGCCAGTAGTATCCGAAAGGGGGCTAGCTATAATTCACCCCTCCACTTT.

CDR3 DNA sequence: TGTGCCAGCAGCGTAGTACCCGGCTACGAGCAGTACTTC. It encodes CASSVVPGYEQYF. The chain has TRBV9 and TRBJ2-7; D call uncertain. CDR3 length equals 13 residues. Germline assignment: CDR1 SGDLS and CDR2 YYNGEE. V dropped 0 bases and J dropped 3 bases, with 7 bases sitting between them.

This rearrangement joins TRBV12-1 to TRBJ1-6. TRBV12-1 is described as a pseudogene. The CDR3 has 16 residues. The DNA of the CDR3 is TGTGCCAGCAGCTTTCGGGTCCTTATTTCTGTTTCACCCCTCCACTTT. Translated: CASSFRVLISVSPLHF.

This sequence joins TRBV12-3 or TRBV12-4 and TRBJ2-7, with unresolved D. The CDR3 consists of 13 residues. The germline V and J ends were trimmed by 10 bases and 0 bases, with 13 bases remaining between them. The CDR3 DNA follows: TGTGCCACCGGTAAGATCGGCTCCTACGAGCAGTACTTC. Translating gives CATGKIGSYEQYF.